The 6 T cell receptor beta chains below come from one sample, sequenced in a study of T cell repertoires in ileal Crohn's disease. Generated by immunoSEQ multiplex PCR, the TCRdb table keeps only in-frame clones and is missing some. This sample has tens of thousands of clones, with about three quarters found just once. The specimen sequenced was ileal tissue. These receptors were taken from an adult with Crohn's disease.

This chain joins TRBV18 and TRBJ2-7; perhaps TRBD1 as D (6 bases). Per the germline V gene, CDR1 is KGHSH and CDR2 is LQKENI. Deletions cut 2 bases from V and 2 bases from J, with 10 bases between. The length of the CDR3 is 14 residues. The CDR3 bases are TGTGCCAGCTCACCAGGGGACACCGCCTACGAGCAGTACTTC. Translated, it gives CASSPGDTAYEQYF.

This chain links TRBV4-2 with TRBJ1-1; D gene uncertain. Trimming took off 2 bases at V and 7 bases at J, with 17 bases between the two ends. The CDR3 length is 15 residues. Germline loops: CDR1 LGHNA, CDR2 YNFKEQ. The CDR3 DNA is TGTGCCAGCAGCCAATTTCCAACCTCTGAGCTTGAAGCTTTCTTT. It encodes CASSQFPTSELEAFF.

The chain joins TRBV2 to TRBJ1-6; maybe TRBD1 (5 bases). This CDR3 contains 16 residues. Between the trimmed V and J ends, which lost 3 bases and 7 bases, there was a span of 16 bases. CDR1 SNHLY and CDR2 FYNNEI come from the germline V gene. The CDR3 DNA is TGTGCCAGCAGTGAGGGGGGATGGCGGGTAAATTCACCCCTCCACTTT. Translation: CASSEGGWRVNSPLHF.

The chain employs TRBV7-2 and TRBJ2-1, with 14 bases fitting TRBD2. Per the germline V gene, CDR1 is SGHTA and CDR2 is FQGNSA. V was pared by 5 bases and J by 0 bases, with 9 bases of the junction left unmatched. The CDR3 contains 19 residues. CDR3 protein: CASSEPGLAGDHSYNEQFF. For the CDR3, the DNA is TGTGCCAGCAGCGAGCCGGGACTAGCGGGGGATCACTCCTACAATGAGCAGTTCTTC.

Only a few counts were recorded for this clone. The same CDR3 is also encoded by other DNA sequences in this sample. CDR3 nucleotides: TGTGCCAGCAGCTTAATAGCGGGGGCGGGAGATACGCAGTATTTT. It is translated as CASSLIAGAGDTQYF. The chain combines TRBV7-2 with TRBJ2-3; 9 positions agree with TRBD2. The J segment lost 5 bases and the V segment lost 2 bases, leaving 5 bases of the junction unmatched. The CDR3 spans 15 residues. CDR1 is SGHTA, CDR2 FQGNSA, per germline.

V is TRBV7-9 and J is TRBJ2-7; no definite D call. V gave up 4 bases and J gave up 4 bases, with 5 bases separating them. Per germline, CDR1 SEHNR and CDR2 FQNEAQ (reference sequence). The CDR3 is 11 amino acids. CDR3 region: CASSSNYEQYF. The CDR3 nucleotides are TGTGCCAGCAGCTCTAATTACGAGCAGTACTTC.